This TCR beta chain was profiled in a study of T cells expressing NK-cell markers. Overall study: It was sorted CD3+CD56+NKG2C+, CD3+CD56+NKG2C- and CD3+CD56-NKG2C+ T cells that supplied the TCR beta repertoires. In the group of eight sequenced donors, seven were HCMV-seropositive and one was seronegative.

The length of the CDR3 is 17 residues. A 5'RACE template switching approach incorporating UMIs was used to make TCR beta cDNA. TCRdb re-called the 5' RACE reads, yielding one record per CDR3 amino acid sequence without DNA. The sample's table shows under 200,000 distinct CDR3 sequences. Points from the study as a whole: Among several donors, these clonotypes also ranked first in the CD3+CD56-NKG2C+ fraction.

Turning to this clonotype: Antigen specificity is unknown.

The genes are TRBV12-3 or TRBV12-4 and TRBJ2-3; checking the TCRdb D call of TRBD2 is not possible without DNA. What was sequenced was blood T cells: a sorted CD56 or NKG2C T cell subset, CD4+ or CD8+ T cells, or bulk PBMC T cells (not recorded which). This TCR came from a woman aged 18-69 years in good health. The CDR3 protein is CASSLGLAGVSLGTQYF.